These 13 T cell receptor beta chains originate from one sample sequenced in a study of shared clonotypes between healthy human individuals. Measured with immunoSEQ multiplex PCR; TCRdb has only the in-frame clones, and not every one. The sample yields some 2.4 million clones, approximately 93% seen once. Specimen: naive CD4+ T cells from PBMCs. The subset here: CD45RA+ positively selected. These receptors were obtained from a man aged 18 to 29 in good health. Some clones in this sample may be carry-over from other donors' samples.

This clone was recorded a few times. The genes are TRBV7-2 and TRBJ2-3; D is unresolved. CDR3 length equals 14 residues. V was pared by 3 bases and J by 1 base, with 8 bases between. Per the germline V gene, CDR1 is SGHTA and CDR2 is FQGNSA. The CDR3 DNA follows: TGTGCCAGCAGCTTGTTAGGTCGCACAGATACGCAGTATTTT. Amino acids: CASSLLGRTDTQYF.

V is TRBV2 and J is TRBJ2-4; D is unclear. V was pared by 10 bases and J by 0 bases, with 10 bases between. Germline values: CDR1 SNHLY, CDR2 FYNNEI. The CDR3 sequence is 13 residues long. DNA of the CDR3: TGTGCCACGCGCGATTTAGCCAAAAACATTCAGTACTTC. As protein: CATRDLAKNIQYF. Supplemented by reference TRBV2 and TRBJ2-4, the full variable domain reads EPEVTQTPSHQVTQMGQEVILRCVPISNHLYFYWYRQILGQKVEFLVSFYNNEISEKSEIFDDQFSVERPDGSNFTLKIRSTKLEDSAMYFCATRDLAKNIQYFGAGTRLSVL.

J is TRBJ2-1 and V is TRBV27; 11 bases align to TRBD2. Germline assignment: CDR1 MNHEY and CDR2 SMNVEV (reference sequence). The CDR3 length is 16 residues. V shed 4 bases, J shed 2 bases, and the junction held 4 bases outside the gene matches. The CDR3 DNA is TGTGCCAGCAGTTCTACTAGCGGGAGTACCTACAATGAGCAGTTCTTC. Protein product: CASSSTSGSTYNEQFF.

This rearrangement joins TRBV5-1 to TRBJ1-4; possibly TRBD1 for D (5 bases). Per germline, CDR1 SGHRS and CDR2 YFSETQ. This CDR3 region has 14 residues. The ends were cut back, 6 bases at V and 7 bases at J, with 16 bases in the middle. CDR3 sequence: CASTRGAIGEKLFF. CDR3 nucleotide sequence: TGCGCCAGCACGAGGGGAGCTATTGGTGAAAAACTGTTTTTT.

J is TRBJ1-6 and V is TRBV6-4, with TRBD1 matching 10 bases. The CDR3 consists of 14 residues. The trim removed 2 bases at V and 8 bases at J, leaving 0 bases unmatched. The germline V gene encodes CDR1 MRHNA and CDR2 SNTAGT. The CDR3 region has the DNA TGTGCCAGCAGTGACGGGACAGGGGATTCACCCCTCCACTTT. Its protein is CASSDGTGDSPLHF.

This chain links TRBV5-1 with TRBJ2-2, with 8 bases identical to TRBD2. V lost 4 bases and J lost 5; bases outside the gene matches: 10. Germline V lookup: CDR1 SGHRS, CDR2 YFSETQ. The CDR3 runs 16 residues. The CDR3 region has the DNA TGCGCCAGCAGCGCATCGGGACTAGGAAATACCGGGGAGCTGTTTTTT. Translated: CASSASGLGNTGELFF.

In regard to this clone: Other DNA sequences in the same sample also yield this CDR3. The V call is TRBV6-5, the J call TRBJ2-1, with a tentative D call TRBD2 (6 bases). Germline loops: CDR1 MNHEY, CDR2 SVGAGI. Trimming removed 2 bases from V and 1 base from J, with 12 bases in between. There are 16 residues in the CDR3. The CDR3 nucleotides are TGTGCCAGCAGTTACGGCACTAGCTCATCCTACAATGAGCAGTTCTTC. Residues: CASSYGTSSSYNEQFF.

As for this clone: This sample also contains other DNA sequences that code for the same CDR3. The chain couples TRBV18 to TRBJ2-7, with D perhaps assigned TRBD1 or TRBD2 (5 bases each). Trimming pared 5 bases from V and 5 bases from J, leaving 10 bases between. Germline loops: CDR1 KGHSH, CDR2 LQKENI. This CDR3 has 12 residues. The CDR3 is CASSAGTNEQYF. The CDR3 nucleotides are TGTGCCAGCTCAGCTGGGACCAACGAGCAGTACTTC.

The rearrangement uses TRBV7-9 and TRBJ2-1, with D perhaps TRBD1 (5 bases). CDR1 and CDR2 (germline): SEHNR, FQNEAQ (reference sequence). The CDR3 totals 16 residues. V lost 5 bases to trimming and J lost 4 bases, with 18 bases between them. Here the CDR3 DNA reads TGTGCCAGCAGCCCCCACCAGGGAAGTACGTACAATGAGCAGTTCTTC. It encodes CASSPHQGSTYNEQFF.

On this clone: The same CDR3 arises from other DNA sequences in this sample as well. The chain employs TRBV7-2 and TRBJ1-2; D uncertain. Germline CDR1 is SGHTA and CDR2 is FQGNSA. This CDR3 is 13 amino acids long. Deletions cut 1 base from V and 2 bases from J, with 5 bases between. The CDR3 nucleotides read TGTGCCAGCAGCTTAGAGGCAAACTATGGCTACACCTTC. It yields the protein CASSLEANYGYTF.

The genes are TRBV28 and TRBJ1-1, with TRBD1 identical over 7 bases. V shed 6 bases, J shed 0 bases, and the junction held 7 bases outside the gene matches. Germline-derived CDR1 and CDR2 are MDHEN and SYDVKM. This CDR3 has 15 residues. The CDR3 spells CASRDDRAVNTEAFF. The CDR3 coding sequence is TGTGCCAGCAGGGACGACAGGGCCGTGAACACTGAAGCTTTCTTT.

This chain uses TRBV5-5 with TRBJ1-2; possibly TRBD1 for D (5 bases). This CDR3 has 12 residues. V was shortened by 5 bases and J by 2 bases, with 7 bases between the two germline ends. CDR1 is SGHKS, CDR2 YYEKEE, per germline (reference sequence). The CDR3 bases are TGTGCCAGCAGTCCAGGGAACTATGGCTACACCTTC. Protein product: CASSPGNYGYTF.

This chain links TRBV5-8 with TRBJ2-1, with 11 nucleotides matching TRBD1. The CDR3 runs to 16 residues. V lost 3 bases and J lost 7; bases outside the gene matches: 9. CDR1 is SGHTS, CDR2 YDEGEE, per germline. CDR3 DNA: TGTGCCAGCAGCTGGGCGGCGGGACAGGGGGGGAATGAGCAGTTCTTC. Protein sequence: CASSWAAGQGGNEQFF.